The TCR beta chain under discussion was sequenced for a study of blood T cell repertoires in COVID-19. Study at large: In each case, the material was cDNA or gDNA derived from T cells, B-cell-depleted T cells, or PBMCs.

J was trimmed by 3 bases and V by 6 bases; bases with no gene match: 4. The CDR3 length is 14 residues. The germline gives CDR1 MNHEY, CDR2 SVGAGI. The table came from immunoSEQ multiplex PCR; TCRdb's copy has only in-frame clones and leaves some out. Among roughly 70,000 clones listed, about 68% were seen once. J is TRBJ1-2 and V is TRBV6-5; 10 bases line up with TRBD1. The specimen was peripheral blood. The sequence was obtained from a woman between 70 and 85 years old with acute or convalescent COVID-19. The DNA for the CDR3 is TGTGCCAGCAGAAGACAGGGGGCAGACTATGGCTACACCTTC. This codes for CASRRQGADYGYTF.